The rows below give T cell receptor beta chains drawn from one sample of a study of graft-versus-host responses after intestinal transplantation. Using immunoSEQ multiplex PCR, the repertoire was profiled, and TCRdb retains in-frame clones only, with some absent. Altogether some 120,000 clones are present, about nine tenths being singletons, with the ten largest covering roughly 0.2%. For these receptors, no antigen is known. The starting material was unstimulated CD4+ T cells sorted from spleen or lymph node cells, obtained before intestinal transplant. The origin of the receptors is a human donor who received an intestinal transplant. The CDR3 runs from the conserved cysteine through the conserved F or W. D genes are given only for firm matches. Only some rows state a clone size, as once, few, many or a class for expanded clones.

>NA|TRBV28|TRBJ2-7|TRBD2
TGTGCCAGCAGTTTGGCTAGCGGGACTGGCTACGAGCAGTACTTC
CASSLASGTGYEQYF
>NA|TRBV12-5|TRBJ1-2|TRBD1
TGTGCTAGTGGTTTGGAAGCGGACAGGGCCTATGGCTACACCTTC
CASGLEADRAYGYTF
>NA|TRBV30|TRBJ2-6|NA
TGTGCCTGGAGCTTCTTCAGGGGTCGGGTCTCTGGGGCCAACGTCCTGACTTTC
CAWSFFRGRVSGANVLTF
>NA|TRBV5-5|TRBJ2-7|NA
TGTGCCAGCAGCACAACTAGCTACTACGAGCAGTACTTC
CASSTTSYYEQYF
>NA|TRBV28|TRBJ1-2|NA
TGTGCCAGCAACACAGCCCCCTATGGCTACACCTTC
CASNTAPYGYTF
>NA|TRBV6-1|TRBJ2-1|TRBD1
TGTGCCAGCAGTTCCCAGGACAGGTTTTACAATGAGCAGTTCTTC
CASSSQDRFYNEQFF
>NA|TRBV5-1|TRBJ2-2|NA
TGCGCCAGCAGCTTGGAGGGGGCGAACACCGGGGAGCTGTTTTTT
CASSLEGANTGELFF
>NA|TRBV4-2|TRBJ2-6|NA
TGTGCCAGCAGCCAAATCTGGTCAGCCGGACTCTCTGGGGCCAACGTCCTGACTTTC
CASSQIWSAGLSGANVLTF
>NA|TRBV30|TRBJ1-1|NA
TGTGCCCACGGAGGGAGTAAGAACACTGAAGCTTTCTTT
CAHGGSKNTEAFF
>NA|TRBV6-5|TRBJ1-2|NA
TGTGCCAGCAGTTACCTAAGGGGGGGCTATGGCTACACCTTC
CASSYLRGGYGYTF
>NA|TRBV28|TRBJ1-4|TRBD1
TGTGCCAGCAGTCGGGACAGGGTCACAACTAATGAAAAACTGTTTTTT
CASSRDRVTTNEKLFF
>once|TRBV20-1|TRBJ2-1|NA
TGCAGTGCAGCCAAACGGTTCTTC
CSAAKRFF
>NA|TRBV6-1|TRBJ2-1|NA
TGTGCCAGCAGTTTGGGGCCTGAGCAGTTCTTC
CASSLGPEQFF
>once|TRBV5-1|TRBJ1-1|TRBD1
TGCGCCAGCAGCTTGGAGGGGGCGGGCACTGAAGCTTTCTTT
CASSLEGAGTEAFF
>once|TRBV7-9|TRBJ2-5|NA
TGTGCCAGCAGCTTTCTGGAGACCCAGTACTTC
CASSFLETQYF
>NA|TRBV15|TRBJ1-2|TRBD1
TGTGCCACCAGCAGAGATATACAGGGGATTAACTATGGCTACACCTTC
CATSRDIQGINYGYTF
>NA|TRBV25-1|TRBJ1-4|NA
TGTGCCAGCAGTGAACATTCGGGGAGGAGTAATGAAAAACTGTTTTTT
CASSEHSGRSNEKLFF
>once|TRBV9|TRBJ2-3|TRBD1
TGTGCCAGCAGCCCAAGGACAGGGGAGCGGGCAGATACGCAGTATTTT
CASSPRTGERADTQYF
>NA|TRBV19|TRBJ2-5|TRBD1
TGTGCCAGTAGTTTAACAGGGGGCCAAGAGACCCAGTACTTC
CASSLTGGQETQYF
>NA|TRBV28|TRBJ2-3|NA
TGTGCCAGCCGACCCTCAGGGGGCACAGATACGCAGTATTTT
CASRPSGGTDTQYF
>NA|TRBV5-1|TRBJ2-1|NA
TGCGCCAGCAGTTACAGGGTTTCCTCCTACAATGAGCAGTTCTTC
CASSYRVSSYNEQFF
>NA|TRBV6-5|TRBJ2-7|TRBD1
TGTGCCAGCAGTTACTCGACAGGGGGAAATTACGAGCAGTACTTC
CASSYSTGGNYEQYF
>NA|TRBV5-1|TRBJ2-7|TRBD2
TGCGCCAGCAGCTTTGGAGGCGGGAGAGTCTACGAGCAGTACTTC
CASSFGGGRVYEQYF
>NA|TRBV18|TRBJ1-5|NA
TGTGCCAGCTCACCGAGGGAGAATCAGCCCCAGCATTTT
CASSPRENQPQHF
>NA|TRBV6-5|TRBJ1-2|TRBD1
TGTGCCAAAAGGGACAGCTTCTATGGCTACACCTTC
CAKRDSFYGYTF
>NA|TRBV30|TRBJ1-6|NA
TGTGCCTGGTCTCGGAACAGAAAAAATTCACCCCTCCACTTT
CAWSRNRKNSPLHF
>once|TRBV5-1|TRBJ2-3|NA
TGCGCCAGCAGCTTGACTACAGATACGCAGTATTTT
CASSLTTDTQYF
>NA|TRBV27|TRBJ2-7|TRBD2
TGTGCCAGCAGTTCGTATAGCGGGGGCTACGAGCAGTACTTC
CASSSYSGGYEQYF
>NA|TRBV28|TRBJ2-1|NA
TGTGCCAGCGTTGCCCGGGGTAGGGCGTTCTTC
CASVARGRAFF
>once|TRBV5-4|TRBJ2-5|TRBD2
TGTGCCAGCAGCTTGGGACTAGCGGGGCCACAAGAGACCCAGTACTTC
CASSLGLAGPQETQYF
>few|TRBV6-6|TRBJ2-7|TRBD1
TGTGCCAGCAGTTACCTGACAGGGCGCGAGCAGTACTTC
CASSYLTGREQYF
>NA|TRBV5-1|TRBJ1-2|TRBD1
TGCACCAGCAGCTCCCCCCATCTGACAGGGAGCTATGGCTACACCTTC
CTSSSPHLTGSYGYTF
>once|TRBV5-1|TRBJ2-6|NA
TGCGCCAGCAGCCAGGGTGGGGGGACTGGGGCCAACGTCCTGACTTTC
CASSQGGGTGANVLTF
>once|TRBV19|TRBJ1-1|NA
TGTGCCAGTAGTATAGGGGGCAGGAGCACTGAAGCTTTCTTT
CASSIGGRSTEAFF
>NA|TRBV5-1|TRBJ2-7|NA
TGCGCCAGCACAGGACAATACGAGCAGTACTTC
CASTGQYEQYF
>NA|TRBV5-1|TRBJ2-2|TRBD1
TGCGCCAGCAGCTTGAGGACAGGACCCGGGGAGCTGTTTTTT
CASSLRTGPGELFF
>once|TRBV29-1|TRBJ1-4|TRBD1
TGCAGCGTTGTGGCAGGGGGTTATGAAAAACTGTTTTTT
CSVVAGGYEKLFF
>NA|TRBV6-5|TRBJ1-1|NA
TGTGCCAGCAGACCGGGACTGATGAACACTGAAGCTTTCTTT
CASRPGLMNTEAFF
>once|TRBV9|TRBJ1-6|TRBD1
TGTGCCAGCAGCGTACGATCCGTCACCCCGGGACAGGGGGCTCTTTCGAATTCACCCCTCCACTTT
CASSVRSVTPGQGALSNSPLHF
>NA|TRBV4-1|TRBJ1-5|TRBD1
TGCGCCAGCAGCCAAGTCCCGGGACAGGGTTATCAGCCCCAGCATTTT
CASSQVPGQGYQPQHF
>NA|TRBV6-5|TRBJ1-4|TRBD1
TGTGCCAGCTCTACAGGGGATAATGAAAAACTGTTTTTT
CASSTGDNEKLFF
>NA|TRBV15|TRBJ2-5|TRBD1
TGTGCCACCAGCATAAGACAGGGGATCCAAGAGACCCAGTACTTC
CATSIRQGIQETQYF
>NA|TRBV30|TRBJ2-7|NA
TGTGCCTGGAGCTACCTGGGGCAGGGGTTAGGTCTGGAGCAGTACTTC
CAWSYLGQGLGLEQYF
>NA|TRBV19|TRBJ2-2|TRBD1
TGTGCCGCGAAAACTCAGGGACAGGGTAACACCGGGGAGCTGTTTTTT
CAAKTQGQGNTGELFF
>NA|TRBV7-9|TRBJ1-5|TRBD1
TGTGCCAGCAGCTGGGGGACAGGGCCGCAGCCCCAGCATTTT
CASSWGTGPQPQHF
>NA|TRBV9|TRBJ2-1|TRBD2
TGTGCCAGCAGCGCCTCCGGGACTAGCGCTTACAATGAGCAGTTCTTC
CASSASGTSAYNEQFF
>NA|TRBV6-5|TRBJ1-2|NA
TGTGCCAGCAGTTATGAGTCCCGGGGTGGCTACACCTTC
CASSYESRGGYTF
>NA|TRBV12-5|TRBJ1-2|NA
TGTGCTAGTGGTTTGGACAGAACCTGGTACTATGGCTACACCTTC
CASGLDRTWYYGYTF
>NA|TRBV6-1|TRBJ1-1|TRBD1
TGTGCCAGCACCAAGACAGGGGGGGGAGCTTTCTTT
CASTKTGGGAFF
>NA|TRBV6-5|TRBJ2-1|TRBD2
TGTGCCAGCAGTTACGCGGGAGGCTACAATGAGCAGTTCTTC
CASSYAGGYNEQFF
>NA|TRBV7-9|TRBJ1-2|TRBD1
TGTGCCAGCAGACCCTTGGACAGGGTACACTATGGCTACACCTTC
CASRPLDRVHYGYTF
>NA|TRBV5-4|TRBJ1-2|NA
TGTGCCAGCAGCTTTTCTTTGGGGGGGGGCTACACCTTC
CASSFSLGGGYTF
>NA|TRBV19|TRBJ1-1|TRBD1
TGTGCCAGTAGTATTACAGGGGGAGGCACTGAAGCTTTCTTT
CASSITGGGTEAFF
>NA|TRBV18|TRBJ2-1|TRBD2
TGTGCCAGCTCACCGGGGACTAGGGGCTCTAATGAGCAGTTCTTC
CASSPGTRGSNEQFF
>NA|TRBV18|TRBJ1-4|TRBD1
TGTGCCAGCTCACCACCGGGGAACAGGGGGCAAGAAAAACTGTTTTTT
CASSPPGNRGQEKLFF
>NA|TRBV11-2|TRBJ1-4|TRBD1
TGTGCCAGCAGCTCCGGACAGGGGGCTAGGAAACTGTTTTTT
CASSSGQGARKLFF
>NA|TRBV7-8|TRBJ1-2|NA
TGTGCCAGCAGCTTCCACAGGACGGCCCAGGGTGGCTACACCTTC
CASSFHRTAQGGYTF
>NA|TRBV30|TRBJ2-7|TRBD2
TGTGCCTGGAGTGTACAGCGGGAGCTGGGGGAGCAGTACTTC
CAWSVQRELGEQYF